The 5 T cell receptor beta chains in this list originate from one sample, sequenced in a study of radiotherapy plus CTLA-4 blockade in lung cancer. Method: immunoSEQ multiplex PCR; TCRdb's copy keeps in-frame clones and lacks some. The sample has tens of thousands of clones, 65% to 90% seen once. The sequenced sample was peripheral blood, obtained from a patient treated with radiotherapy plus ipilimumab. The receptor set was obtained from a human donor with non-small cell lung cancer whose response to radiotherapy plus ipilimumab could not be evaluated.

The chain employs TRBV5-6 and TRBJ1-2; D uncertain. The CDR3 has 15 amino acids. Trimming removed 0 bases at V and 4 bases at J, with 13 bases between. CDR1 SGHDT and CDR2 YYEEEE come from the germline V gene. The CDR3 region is CASSLAASRFYGYTF. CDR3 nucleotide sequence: TGTGCCAGCAGCTTGGCGGCGTCGAGGTTCTATGGCTACACCTTC.

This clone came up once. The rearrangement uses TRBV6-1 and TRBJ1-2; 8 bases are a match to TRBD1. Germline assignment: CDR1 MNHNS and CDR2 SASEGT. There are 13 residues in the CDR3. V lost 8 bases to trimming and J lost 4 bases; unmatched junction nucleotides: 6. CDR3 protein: CASGQGSSYGYTF. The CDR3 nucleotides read TGTGCCAGCGGACAGGGCTCTTCCTATGGCTACACCTTC.

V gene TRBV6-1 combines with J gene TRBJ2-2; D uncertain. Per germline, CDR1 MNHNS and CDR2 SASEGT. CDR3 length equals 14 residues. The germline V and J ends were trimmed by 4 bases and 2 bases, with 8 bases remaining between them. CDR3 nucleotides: TGTGCCAGCAGTGGACTGAGCAACACCGGGGAGCTGTTTTTT. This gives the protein CASSGLSNTGELFF.

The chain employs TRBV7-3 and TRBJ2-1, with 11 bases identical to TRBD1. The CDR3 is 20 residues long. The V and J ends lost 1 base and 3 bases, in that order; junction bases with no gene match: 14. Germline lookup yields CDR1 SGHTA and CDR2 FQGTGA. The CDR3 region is CASSLKPRTGGKGYYNEQFF. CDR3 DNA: TGTGCCAGCAGCTTAAAGCCCAGGACAGGGGGCAAAGGTTACTACAATGAGCAGTTCTTC.

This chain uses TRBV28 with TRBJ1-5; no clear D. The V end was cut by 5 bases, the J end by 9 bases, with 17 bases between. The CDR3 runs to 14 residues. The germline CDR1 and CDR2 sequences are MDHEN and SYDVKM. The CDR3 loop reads CASSPRGGGRPQHF. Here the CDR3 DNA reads TGTGCCAGCAGTCCCCGTGGAGGAGGGCGGCCCCAGCATTTT.